The rows below give T cell receptor beta chains drawn from one sample of a study of CD8+ T cells in alopecia areata. The repertoire was sequenced with immunoSEQ multiplex PCR; TCRdb's copy has only in-frame clones and lacks some. The table has 150,000 to 200,000 clones, under 80% seen once. Specimen: CD4+ T cells sorted from blood, collected at approximately week 50, from a patient treated with tofacitinib. The receptor set was obtained from a human donor with alopecia areata. Each CDR3 is given with its conserved first and last residue. The D gene is left open where the match is weak. Rows may omit the clone size; those that give it use once, few, many or a size class.

>.|TRBV30|17|TRBJ1-2|.
TGTGCCTGGAAGACGGGGTCGCCGGGAACCACGGGGTATGGCTACACCTTC
CAWKTGSPGTTGYGYTF
>.|TRBV5-4|15|TRBJ1-6|.
TGTGCCAGCAGCTTTGGGAGCTCCTATAATTCACCCCTCCACTTT
CASSFGSSYNSPLHF
>.|TRBV27|12|TRBJ2-1|.
TGTGCCAGCAGTTTCGTGCGGGGAAGGTGGTTCTTC
CASSFVRGRWFF
>TRBD2|TRBV7-2|14|TRBJ2-3|.
TGTGCCAGCAGCTTCGGGGGGAGCACAGATACGCAGTATTTT
CASSFGGSTDTQYF
>TRBD2|TRBV29-1|15|TRBJ2-5|.
TGCAGCGTTGATCGGGCGGGGGGGCATGGAGAGACCCAGTACTTC
CSVDRAGGHGETQYF
>.|TRBV27|14|TRBJ1-5|.
TGTGCCAGCTCGAAAGGCAGGCCGCCTCAGCCCCAGCATTTT
CASSKGRPPQPQHF
>.|TRBV29-1|12|TRBJ2-7|.
TGCAGCGCAATGCCTACTACCCACGAGCAGTACTTC
CSAMPTTHEQYF
>.|TRBV21-1|13|TRBJ2-5|.
TGTGCCGGTTCGGGGGAGATACAAGAGACCCAGTACTTC
CAGSGEIQETQYF
>.|TRBV7-9|15|TRBJ2-3|few
TGTGCCAGCAGCTTAGACGGGGGAGGCACAGATACGCAGTATTTT
CASSLDGGGTDTQYF
>.|TRBV18|13|TRBJ2-1|few
TGTGCCAGCTCACAGGTTCAGGGGAATGAGCAGTTCTTC
CASSQVQGNEQFF
>.|TRBV30|15|TRBJ2-1|.
TGTGCCTGGACTTTGGGCGGTCAAGCCTACAATGAGCAGTTCTTC
CAWTLGGQAYNEQFF